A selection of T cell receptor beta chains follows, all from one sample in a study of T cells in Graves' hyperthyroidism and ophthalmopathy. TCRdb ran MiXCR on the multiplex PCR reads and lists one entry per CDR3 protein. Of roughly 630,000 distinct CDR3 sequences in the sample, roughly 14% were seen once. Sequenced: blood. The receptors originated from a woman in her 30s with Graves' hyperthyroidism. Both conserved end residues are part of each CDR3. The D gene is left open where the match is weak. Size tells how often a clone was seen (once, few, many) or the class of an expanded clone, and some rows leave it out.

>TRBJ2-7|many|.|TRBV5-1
TGCGCCAGCAGCTTGGAGGGACGCTCTTATACCGACGAGCAGTACTTC
CASSLEGRSYTDEQYF
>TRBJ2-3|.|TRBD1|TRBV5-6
TGTGCCAGCAGCTTGGAGACAGGGGCCCCCCAGTATTTT
CASSLETGAPQYF
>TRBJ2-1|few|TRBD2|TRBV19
TGTGCCAGTAGTCGTCTAGCGGGAGAGAACAATGAGCAGTTCTTC
CASSRLAGENNEQFF
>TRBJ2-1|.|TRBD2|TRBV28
TGTGCCAGCAGTTTATCATGGACTAGCGGGAGTACCGGTGGTGATGAGCAGTTCTTC
CASSLSWTSGSTGGDEQFF
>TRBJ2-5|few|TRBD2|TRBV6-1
TGTGCCTCACGGGGGGGGTGGACCGAAGAGACCCAGTACTTC
CASRGGWTEETQYF
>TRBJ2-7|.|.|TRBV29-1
TGCAGCGTTGAAGCCCGTCCATACGAGCAGTACTTC
CSVEARPYEQYF
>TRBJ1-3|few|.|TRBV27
TGTGCCAGTTCCGATTCAAGAGTTGGAAACACCATATATTTT
CASSDSRVGNTIYF
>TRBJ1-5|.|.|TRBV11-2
TGTGCCAGCAGCTTCTCAGGACGGAGCAATCAGCCCCAGCATTTT
CASSFSGRSNQPQHF
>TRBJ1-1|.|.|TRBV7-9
TGTGCCAGCAGCTTAGCCTACAGCGCTGGAGCTGAAGCTTTCTTT
CASSLAYSAGAEAFF
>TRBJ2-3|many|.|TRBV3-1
TGTGCCAGCAGCCAATTAACGGGCAGCACAGATACGCAGTATTTT
CASSQLTGSTDTQYF
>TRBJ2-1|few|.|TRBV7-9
TGTGCCAGCAGCCTCTTATCGGGTTCTCCTTGGAATGAGCAGTTCTTC
CASSLLSGSPWNEQFF
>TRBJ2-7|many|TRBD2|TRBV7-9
TGTGCCAGCAGCGTGATAGCGGGTCGGAACGAGCAGTACTTC
CASSVIAGRNEQYF
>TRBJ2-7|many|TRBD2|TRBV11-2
TGTGCCAGCAGCTTAGTGGGACTAGCCTACGAGCAGTACTTC
CASSLVGLAYEQYF
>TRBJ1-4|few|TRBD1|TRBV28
TGTGCCAGCAGTTCTCAGGGGGCGCGGGAAAAACTGTTTTTT
CASSSQGAREKLFF
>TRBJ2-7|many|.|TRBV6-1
TGTGCCAGCCTTAAATTAGGGCAGGGAGGTTACGAGCAGTACTTC
CASLKLGQGGYEQYF
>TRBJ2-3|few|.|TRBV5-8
TGTGCCAGCAGCTTGGCCCGTGCGGAAGATACGCAGTATTTT
CASSLARAEDTQYF
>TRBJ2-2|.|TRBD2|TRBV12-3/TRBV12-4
TGTGCCAGCAGTTTTTTAGCGGGAGGAGGCACCGGGGAGCTGTTTTTT
CASSFLAGGGTGELFF
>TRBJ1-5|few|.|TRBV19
TGTGCCAGTAGTATCTACGAGGGGCTCGGCAATCAGCCCCAGCATTTT
CASSIYEGLGNQPQHF
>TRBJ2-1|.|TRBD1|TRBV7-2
TGTGCCAGCAGCTTAGAGACAGGGGTTTTCAATGAGCAGTTCTTC
CASSLETGVFNEQFF
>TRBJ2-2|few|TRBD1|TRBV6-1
TGTGCCAGCAGTGCGGTCAGGGGGAGCACCGGGGAGCTGTTTTTT
CASSAVRGSTGELFF
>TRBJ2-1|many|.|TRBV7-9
TGTGCCAGCAGGCGTCCAGGGGTTGGGGACTACAATGAGCAGTTCTTC
CASRRPGVGDYNEQFF
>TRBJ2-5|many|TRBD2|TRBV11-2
TGTGCCAGCAGCAGACTAGCGGGGGACTTCCAGTACTTC
CASSRLAGDFQYF
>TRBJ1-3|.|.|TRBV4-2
TGTGCCAGCAGCCAAGATGGGGGGGGCGGAAACACCATATATTTT
CASSQDGGGGNTIYF
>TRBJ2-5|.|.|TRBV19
TGTGCCAGTAGTATCAATTTTGGGGCAGAGACCCAGTACTTC
CASSINFGAETQYF
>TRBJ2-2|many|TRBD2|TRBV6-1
TGTGCCAGCAGTCAGGGACTAGCGGTAAACACCGGGGAGCTGTTTTTT
CASSQGLAVNTGELFF
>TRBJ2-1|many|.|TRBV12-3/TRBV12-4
TGTGCCAGCGTCTACCTAACTGAGCAGTTCTTC
CASVYLTEQFF
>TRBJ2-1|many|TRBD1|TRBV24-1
TGTGCCACCAGTGTGGCAGGGGGCAATGAGCAGTTCTTC
CATSVAGGNEQFF
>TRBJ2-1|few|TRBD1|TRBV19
TGTGCCAGTAGTCGGGACAGGGAGGTGGATGAGCAGTTCTTC
CASSRDREVDEQFF
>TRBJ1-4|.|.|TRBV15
TGTGCCACCAGGTTGGGATCAACTAATGAAAAACTGTTTTTT
CATRLGSTNEKLFF
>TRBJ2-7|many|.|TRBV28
TGTGCCAGCAGTTTAAATTTTGGACTCGGGACGTGGGGCTCCTACGAGCAGTACTTC
CASSLNFGLGTWGSYEQYF
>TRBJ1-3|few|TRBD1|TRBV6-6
TGTGCCAGCAGTTACTTGACAGGGTTGGGAAACACCATATATTTT
CASSYLTGLGNTIYF
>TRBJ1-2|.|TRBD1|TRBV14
TGTGCCAGCAGCCAGGGGACAGGGGGACCGTCTGGCTACACCTTC
CASSQGTGGPSGYTF
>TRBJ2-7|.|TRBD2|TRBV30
TGTGCCTGGATTTTCCTCGGTAGCGGGACCTCCTACGAGCAGTACTTC
CAWIFLGSGTSYEQYF
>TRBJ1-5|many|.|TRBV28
TGTGCCAGCACCCCTTGGGGTGTACGGGATCAGCCCCAGCATTTT
CASTPWGVRDQPQHF
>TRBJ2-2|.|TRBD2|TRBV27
TGTGCCAGCAGGCAGACTAGCGGGATAGCCGGGGAGCTGTTTTTT
CASRQTSGIAGELFF
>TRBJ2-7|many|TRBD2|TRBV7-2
TGTGCCAGCAGCTTAGCGCGACAAAGCGGGGGCTCCTACGAGCAGTACTTC
CASSLARQSGGSYEQYF
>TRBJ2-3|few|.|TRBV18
TGTGCCAGCTCACCACCGGGAGGCGGGGTGTCGCAGTATTTT
CASSPPGGGVSQYF
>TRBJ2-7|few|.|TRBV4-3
TGCGCCAGCAGCGTGGTAGCGTCGTCGGCCTACGAGCAGTACTTC
CASSVVASSAYEQYF
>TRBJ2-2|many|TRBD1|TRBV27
TGTGCCAGCAGTCCCAGGGGGTTCGGGGGGGAGCTGTTTTTT
CASSPRGFGGELFF
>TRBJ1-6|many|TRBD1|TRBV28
TGTGCCAGCAGGCCCGGGACAGTTGCTTCACCCCTCCACTTT
CASRPGTVASPLHF
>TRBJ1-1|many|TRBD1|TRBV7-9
TGTGCCAGCAGCTTAAACAGGGGGCCCGGGAGGAACACTGAAGCTTTCTTT
CASSLNRGPGRNTEAFF
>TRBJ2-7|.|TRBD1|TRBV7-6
TGTGCCAGCAGCTTGAGTGGGACAGGGGGGAGAGAGCAGTACTTC
CASSLSGTGGREQYF
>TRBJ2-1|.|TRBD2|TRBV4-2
TGTGCCAGCAGCCCTAGCGGGAGGGCCAGAAGCAATGAGCAGTTCTTC
CASSPSGRARSNEQFF
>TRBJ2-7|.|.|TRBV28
TGTGCCAGCTCACCCGGCAGGGACTCCTACGAGCAGCACTTC
CASSPGRDSYEQHF
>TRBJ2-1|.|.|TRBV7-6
TGCGCCAGCAGCCAAGGGGTACTCGCCACGTCCTACAATGAGCAGTTCTTC
CASSQGVLATSYNEQFF
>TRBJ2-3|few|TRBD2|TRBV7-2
TGTGCCAGCAGCTCCAAGCGGGACACAGATACGCAGTATTTT
CASSSKRDTDTQYF
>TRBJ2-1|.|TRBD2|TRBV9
TGTGCCAGCAGCGTCGCGGGAGGACGGGGTGAGCAGTTCTTC
CASSVAGGRGEQFF
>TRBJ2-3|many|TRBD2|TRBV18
TGTGCCAGCTCAATAGCGGGAGTGGAGGGAGATACGCAGTATTTT
CASSIAGVEGDTQYF
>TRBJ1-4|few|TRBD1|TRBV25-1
TGTGCCAGCACCGACAGGGGCCATGAAAAACTGTTTTTT
CASTDRGHEKLFF